The table lists the clone carrying this TCR beta chain with a few counts. What it binds is unknown. From the RT-PCR reads, TCRdb called clonotypes with MiXCR, one entry per CDR3 protein. The table records hundreds of thousands of distinct CDR3 sequences, approximately 15% of them present only once. These data belong to a study of response to subunit inactivated influenza vaccine. With 5 bases removed from V and 6 bases from J, the gap between germline ends came to 11 bases. Per the germline V gene, CDR1 is MDHEN and CDR2 is SYDVKM. The CDR3 has 13 amino acids. Findings and caveats of the study: The authors proposed limited new T cell recruitment per seasonal influenza vaccination.

The input for sequencing was PBMCs from blood, taken roughly 15 days before vaccination. The sequence came from a man between 45 and 60 years old who received an inactivated influenza vaccine. The chain is built from TRBV28 and TRBJ2-1, with a weak D call TRBD1 (6 bases). This CDR3 reads CASSQGLSNEQFF. CDR3 coding DNA: TGTGCCAGCAGTCAGGGGTTGAGCAATGAGCAGTTCTTC.